This TCR beta chain was captured by sequencing in a study of human T cells and chemical hapten exposure. Time point specified: pre-sensitization, week 0. The treatment: therapeutic diphenylcyclopropenone sensitization with weekly scalp DPC. Each patch test followed a blood draw. The sample holds a few counts of this clonotype. Its specificity is unknown. CDR1 is SEHNR, CDR2 FQNEAQ, per germline (reference sequence). V lost 3 bases and J lost 8, with 14 bases in between. The CDR3 consists of 13 residues. Study-wide results and limits: Expanded TCRs formed significantly more large CDR3 similarity clusters than controls.

For the library, individual cDNA molecules each received unique molecular identifiers. TCRdb ran MiXCR on the RACE reads and lists one entry per CDR3 protein. The sample holds approximately 260,000 distinct CDR3 sequences, around 7.7% seen once. V usage is TRBV7-9 and J usage is TRBJ2-7; possibly TRBD2 for D (6 bases). The TCR originated in a man between 18 and 35 years old with alopecia areata. Some clones in this sample may be carry-over from other donors' samples. This specimen consisted of whole blood, obtained in connection with sensitization to the hapten diphenylcyclopropenone (DPC). The CDR3: CASSFTARGKQYV. The DNA for the CDR3 is TGTGCCAGCAGCTTCACCGCCCGCGGGAAGCAGTACGTC.